The T cell receptor beta chain described here comes from a study of T cell responses to AZD1222 COVID-19 vaccine. General study points: The donor group comprised mostly white British people and more females; the analysis possibly underestimated clonal diversity.

The method was immunoSEQ multiplex PCR; TCRdb's version includes in-frame clones alone and lacks a portion of them. The sample contains some 180,000 clones, around 92% of which appear only once. As concerns this clone: Its target is not known.

Trimming removed 3 bases at V and 8 bases at J, with 8 bases between. Germline V gene lookup returns CDR1 KGHSH and CDR2 LQKENI. The CDR3 is 12 residues long. The clonotype comes from an adult in good health. The input for sequencing was peripheral blood, taken on day 0 of AZD1222 vaccination. This chain links TRBV18 with TRBJ1-3; D may be TRBD1 (5 bases). CDR3 sequence: CASSPDRDTIYF. The CDR3 nucleotides read TGTGCCAGCTCACCTGACAGAGACACCATATATTTT. Complete variable domain (other parts from reference TRBV18 and TRBJ1-3): NAGVMQNPRHLVRRRGQEARLRCSPMKGHSHVYWYRQLPEEGLKFMVYLQKENIIDESGMPKERFSAEFPKEGPSILRIQQVVRGDSAAYFCASSPDRDTIYFGEGSWLTVV.